The rows below give T cell receptor beta chains drawn from one sample of a study of cytomegalovirus exposure and HLA in healthy donors. Sequencing was performed with immunoSEQ multiplex PCR; in TCRdb, only in-frame clones are kept and a portion is missing. This table has some 150,000 clones, more than 60% appearing once. Sample: PBMCs. These receptors were obtained from a man in his forties or fifties in good health and CMV-seronegative. The CDR3 runs from the conserved cysteine through the conserved F or W. Fields, in order: CDR3 DNA, CDR3 protein, V gene, D gene, J gene, clone size. A D gene is named only where the DNA matches it firmly. Size is stated for part of the rows, as once, few or many counts, or as a class when the clone is expanded.

cdr3_nt: TGCGCCAGCAGGACGGGGCGGGGTGGGATGCTCTACGAGCAGTACTTC
cdr3_aa: CASRTGRGGMLYEQYF
v_call: TRBV5-1
d_call: NA
j_call: TRBJ2-7
clone_size: NA

cdr3_nt: TGCGCCAGCAGCTTGGCCTACAGGGGAATGAACACTGAAGCTTTCTTT
cdr3_aa: CASSLAYRGMNTEAFF
v_call: TRBV5-1
d_call: TRBD1
j_call: TRBJ1-1
clone_size: NA

cdr3_nt: TGTGCCAGCAGCTTGGTCGTCAGCGACAATTCACCCCTCCACTTT
cdr3_aa: CASSLVVSDNSPLHF
v_call: TRBV5-5
d_call: NA
j_call: TRBJ1-6
clone_size: NA

cdr3_nt: TGTGCCAGCAGTTTGTCCGGGGAGACCCAGTACTTC
cdr3_aa: CASSLSGETQYF
v_call: TRBV27
d_call: NA
j_call: TRBJ2-5
clone_size: few

cdr3_nt: TGCAGCGCCGACAGTTCCAAAGAGACCCAGTACTTC
cdr3_aa: CSADSSKETQYF
v_call: TRBV29-1
d_call: NA
j_call: TRBJ2-5
clone_size: NA

cdr3_nt: TGTGCCAGCAGCCATGGTGACAGGCCGGCCTACGAGCAGTACTTC
cdr3_aa: CASSHGDRPAYEQYF
v_call: TRBV13
d_call: NA
j_call: TRBJ2-7
clone_size: few

cdr3_nt: TGCGCCAGCAGCCAATCGGGGGGGAGAGAACCAGATACGCAGTATTTT
cdr3_aa: CASSQSGGREPDTQYF
v_call: TRBV4-1
d_call: TRBD2
j_call: TRBJ2-3
clone_size: NA

cdr3_nt: TGTGCCAGCAGCTCCCCTGGGGGGGTAGTAGGTCGGGATACGCAGTATTTT
cdr3_aa: CASSSPGGVVGRDTQYF
v_call: TRBV7-3
d_call: TRBD2
j_call: TRBJ2-3
clone_size: NA

cdr3_nt: TGTGCCAGCAGCTTGCGACTAGCGGGGTTGGAGCAAGAGACCCAGTACTTC
cdr3_aa: CASSLRLAGLEQETQYF
v_call: TRBV5-6
d_call: TRBD2
j_call: TRBJ2-5
clone_size: NA

cdr3_nt: TGTGCCAGTAGTATGGGACAGGGGGTCTCCTACGAGCAGTACTTC
cdr3_aa: CASSMGQGVSYEQYF
v_call: TRBV19
d_call: TRBD1
j_call: TRBJ2-7
clone_size: once

cdr3_nt: TGTGCCATCGGGGACAGGGGAAAAATGAACACTGAAGCTTTCTTT
cdr3_aa: CAIGDRGKMNTEAFF
v_call: TRBV28
d_call: TRBD1
j_call: TRBJ1-1
clone_size: NA

cdr3_nt: TGTGCCAGCAGCCAGTTCACAGGGAGGGGAGAGACCCAGTACTTC
cdr3_aa: CASSQFTGRGETQYF
v_call: TRBV14
d_call: NA
j_call: TRBJ2-5
clone_size: NA

cdr3_nt: TGTGCCAGCAGTGAGCAGAGACAGGGAAAGGATTCACCCCTCCACTTT
cdr3_aa: CASSEQRQGKDSPLHF
v_call: TRBV25-1
d_call: TRBD1
j_call: TRBJ1-6
clone_size: NA

cdr3_nt: TGTGCCAGCAGCCCCTCAGGATATGGCTACACCTTC
cdr3_aa: CASSPSGYGYTF
v_call: TRBV9
d_call: NA
j_call: TRBJ1-2
clone_size: NA

cdr3_nt: TGTGCCAGCAGCCCTGCGTTGGGCCTGGACTATGGCTACACCTTC
cdr3_aa: CASSPALGLDYGYTF
v_call: TRBV13
d_call: NA
j_call: TRBJ1-2
clone_size: NA

cdr3_nt: TGTGCCAGCAAAGAGCGGGGATGGGAGACCCAGTACTTC
cdr3_aa: CASKERGWETQYF
v_call: TRBV28
d_call: TRBD2
j_call: TRBJ2-5
clone_size: NA

cdr3_nt: TGTGCCAGCAGACCTCCAGGGATCGCTGAAGCTTTCTTT
cdr3_aa: CASRPPGIAEAFF
v_call: TRBV6-5
d_call: NA
j_call: TRBJ1-1
clone_size: NA

cdr3_nt: TGTGCCGTGGGGACTAGCGGGGGGGCGGAGACCCAGTACTTC
cdr3_aa: CAVGTSGGAETQYF
v_call: TRBV28
d_call: TRBD2
j_call: TRBJ2-5
clone_size: NA

cdr3_nt: TGCGCCAGCCGAACAGGGGACGAGCAGTTCTTC
cdr3_aa: CASRTGDEQFF
v_call: TRBV4-3
d_call: TRBD1
j_call: TRBJ2-1
clone_size: NA

cdr3_nt: TGCGCCAGCAGCCCCCAAGGGACAGGGAACTATGGCTACACCTTC
cdr3_aa: CASSPQGTGNYGYTF
v_call: TRBV5-1
d_call: TRBD1
j_call: TRBJ1-2
clone_size: NA

cdr3_nt: TGTGCCAGCAGCCCCAGCGGGGTTCCCACCTACGAGCAGTACTTC
cdr3_aa: CASSPSGVPTYEQYF
v_call: TRBV7-3
d_call: TRBD2
j_call: TRBJ2-7
clone_size: once

cdr3_nt: TGTGCCAGCAGCCCGCGGGACGGTTCCTACAATGAGCAGTTCTTC
cdr3_aa: CASSPRDGSYNEQFF
v_call: TRBV7-3
d_call: NA
j_call: TRBJ2-1
clone_size: NA

cdr3_nt: TGTGCCAGCAGCCGCGGGGGCCGCAAAGCTGAATGCGAGCAGTACTTC
cdr3_aa: CASSRGGRKAECEQYF
v_call: TRBV21-1
d_call: NA
j_call: TRBJ2-7
clone_size: NA

cdr3_nt: TGTGCCAGCAGTCGGGGACAGGAACGAGGCTACACCTTC
cdr3_aa: CASSRGQERGYTF
v_call: TRBV16
d_call: TRBD1
j_call: TRBJ1-2
clone_size: NA

cdr3_nt: TGTGCCACCCGGAAGGGAGGTTTGGGTGAAAAACTGTTTTTT
cdr3_aa: CATRKGGLGEKLFF
v_call: TRBV15
d_call: NA
j_call: TRBJ1-4
clone_size: NA

cdr3_nt: TGTGCCAGCAGCACCAACAGGGGGCGTGAGGGCGGGGAGCTGTTTTTT
cdr3_aa: CASSTNRGREGGELFF
v_call: TRBV9
d_call: TRBD1
j_call: TRBJ2-2
clone_size: NA

cdr3_nt: TGTGCCATCCCTGGGGAGGGCCCTATCTCCTACGAGCAGTACTTC
cdr3_aa: CAIPGEGPISYEQYF
v_call: TRBV6-1
d_call: TRBD2
j_call: TRBJ2-7
clone_size: NA

cdr3_nt: TGTGCCACTGGGGGAATACGGGACAGGGCTTCCTACGAGCAGTACTTC
cdr3_aa: CATGGIRDRASYEQYF
v_call: TRBV10-3
d_call: TRBD1
j_call: TRBJ2-7
clone_size: NA

cdr3_nt: TGTGCCAGCAGCTTTCGTGCAACTAATGAAAAACTGTTTTTT
cdr3_aa: CASSFRATNEKLFF
v_call: TRBV7-9
d_call: NA
j_call: TRBJ1-4
clone_size: NA

cdr3_nt: TGCAGCGTTGAACTAGCGGGGGTGGGAAACATTCAGTACTTC
cdr3_aa: CSVELAGVGNIQYF
v_call: TRBV29-1
d_call: TRBD2
j_call: TRBJ2-4
clone_size: NA

cdr3_nt: TGTGCCAGCAGTTTAAGCCGGAGCTACGAGCAGTACTTC
cdr3_aa: CASSLSRSYEQYF
v_call: TRBV28
d_call: NA
j_call: TRBJ2-7
clone_size: NA

cdr3_nt: TGTGCCAGCAGTCCGCATGAAACGGACACCGGGGAGCTGTTTTTT
cdr3_aa: CASSPHETDTGELFF
v_call: TRBV6-1
d_call: NA
j_call: TRBJ2-2
clone_size: NA

cdr3_nt: TGTGCCAGCAGTCCCGCCATGCGGGGGGGCGGGGAGCTGTTTTTT
cdr3_aa: CASSPAMRGGGELFF
v_call: TRBV7-3
d_call: TRBD2
j_call: TRBJ2-2
clone_size: NA

cdr3_nt: TGCGCCAGCAGCCAAGTAAGCGGGGGGGCAAATACGCAGTATTTT
cdr3_aa: CASSQVSGGANTQYF
v_call: TRBV4-3
d_call: TRBD2
j_call: TRBJ2-3
clone_size: NA

cdr3_nt: TGCGCCAGCAGCACGACTAGCGGCACAGATACGCAGTATTTT
cdr3_aa: CASSTTSGTDTQYF
v_call: TRBV5-1
d_call: TRBD2
j_call: TRBJ2-3
clone_size: NA

cdr3_nt: TGTGCCAGCAGTGACAGGGGGCGCTTTTGTGGCTACCCCTTC
cdr3_aa: CASSDRGRFCGYPF
v_call: TRBV25-1
d_call: TRBD1
j_call: TRBJ1-2
clone_size: NA

cdr3_nt: TGTGCCAGCAACGCACACGCCCGACAGGGGGTTTACAATCAGCCCCAGCATTTT
cdr3_aa: CASNAHARQGVYNQPQHF
v_call: TRBV28
d_call: TRBD1
j_call: TRBJ1-5
clone_size: NA

cdr3_nt: TGTGCCAGCAGTTCCAAAGACAATTCCTACGAGCAGTACTTC
cdr3_aa: CASSSKDNSYEQYF
v_call: TRBV6-6
d_call: NA
j_call: TRBJ2-7
clone_size: NA

cdr3_nt: TGTGCCAGCAGTTTATCAATCAGTTTCTACGAGCAGTACTTC
cdr3_aa: CASSLSISFYEQYF
v_call: TRBV27
d_call: NA
j_call: TRBJ2-7
clone_size: NA

cdr3_nt: TGTGCCAGCAGCTTAGTCACTAGCGGGGGATTCACCGGGGAGCTGTTTTTT
cdr3_aa: CASSLVTSGGFTGELFF
v_call: TRBV7-2
d_call: TRBD2
j_call: TRBJ2-2
clone_size: NA

cdr3_nt: TGCAGCGTTGTAGTTGCGACAGGGGATGCCGGGGAGCTGTTTTTT
cdr3_aa: CSVVVATGDAGELFF
v_call: TRBV29-1
d_call: TRBD1
j_call: TRBJ2-2
clone_size: NA

cdr3_nt: TGTGCCAGCAGTTACTCCCCGGGACAGGGTTTCAATGAGCAGTTCTTC
cdr3_aa: CASSYSPGQGFNEQFF
v_call: TRBV6-5
d_call: TRBD1
j_call: TRBJ2-1
clone_size: NA

cdr3_nt: TGTGCCAGCAGCGACCGGACAGGGAAGGCGTATTCACCCCTCCACTTT
cdr3_aa: CASSDRTGKAYSPLHF
v_call: TRBV5-6
d_call: TRBD1
j_call: TRBJ1-6
clone_size: NA

cdr3_nt: TGTGCCACCACCAAGACAGGGCAGGACCAGCCCCAGCATTTT
cdr3_aa: CATTKTGQDQPQHF
v_call: TRBV15
d_call: TRBD1
j_call: TRBJ1-5
clone_size: NA

cdr3_nt: TGTGCCACCAGCAGAGCAGCGGGGATCTACAATGAGCAGTTCTTC
cdr3_aa: CATSRAAGIYNEQFF
v_call: TRBV15
d_call: TRBD2
j_call: TRBJ2-1
clone_size: once

cdr3_nt: TGTGCCAGCAGCCCGGGGGGGGCGCAAGGGGCCAACGTCCTGACTTTC
cdr3_aa: CASSPGGAQGANVLTF
v_call: TRBV5-4
d_call: TRBD2
j_call: TRBJ2-6
clone_size: NA

cdr3_nt: TGCGCCAGCAGCTTCAGCGGGGGGATCGCCGGGGAGCTGTTTTTT
cdr3_aa: CASSFSGGIAGELFF
v_call: TRBV5-1
d_call: TRBD2
j_call: TRBJ2-2
clone_size: NA

cdr3_nt: TGTGCCAGTAGTATACGTGGCAGGGTTAACACTGAAGCTTTCTTT
cdr3_aa: CASSIRGRVNTEAFF
v_call: TRBV19
d_call: NA
j_call: TRBJ1-1
clone_size: NA

cdr3_nt: TGTGCCAGCAGCTTAAGACCTAGCGGGGGTTCAGATACGCAGTATTTT
cdr3_aa: CASSLRPSGGSDTQYF
v_call: TRBV7-2
d_call: TRBD2
j_call: TRBJ2-3
clone_size: NA

cdr3_nt: TGTGCCAGCAGCCGAGGGACACCAAACACTGAAGCTTTCTTT
cdr3_aa: CASSRGTPNTEAFF
v_call: TRBV11-3
d_call: NA
j_call: TRBJ1-1
clone_size: NA

cdr3_nt: TGTGCCAGTAGTATTCGGGATCTTAACTATGGCTACACCTTC
cdr3_aa: CASSIRDLNYGYTF
v_call: TRBV19
d_call: NA
j_call: TRBJ1-2
clone_size: NA

cdr3_nt: TGTGCCAGCAGCTTATATGGGAGGGGCGCTGTTACCTACGAGCAGTACTTC
cdr3_aa: CASSLYGRGAVTYEQYF
v_call: TRBV7-2
d_call: TRBD2
j_call: TRBJ2-7
clone_size: NA